The entry that follows covers one T cell receptor beta chain sequence. What it binds is unknown. The data derive from a study of cytomegalovirus exposure and HLA in healthy donors. Broader study findings: A missense DCLRE1C variant was associated with V- and J-gene trimming of TCR beta chains in a later analysis, and an independent cohort replicated the association.

The PCR contained 60 Vbeta and 13 Jbeta primers. Here immunoSEQ multiplex PCR was the method, and the copy in TCRdb shows in-frame clones only, minus some. The table has about 80,000 clones, approximately 60% seen once. All the people who gave samples were healthy bone marrow donors. Donors likely had unrecorded immune exposures despite being nominally healthy when sampled. The TCR sequence derives from a male donor in good health and CMV-seropositive. Sequenced: PBMCs.

CDR3 residues: CAIRESSGGNTGELFF. The DNA of the CDR3 is TGTGCCATCAGGGAATCTAGCGGGGGGAACACCGGGGAGCTGTTTTTT. V gene TRBV10-3 combines with J gene TRBJ2-2, with TRBD2 identical over 10 bases. Trimming cost V 6 bases and J 1 base; bases outside gene matches: 5. The CDR3 is 16 amino acids. Germline V CDR1 and CDR2: ENHRY, SYGVKD.